Listed here are 25 T cell receptor beta chains from one sample, sequenced in a study of a mutant IDH1 vaccine in newly diagnosed glioma. No cognate antigen is known for these TCRs. Sample time point: week 47, end of study. One vaccine dose held 300 ug of mutant IDH1 20-mer peptide and came with topical imiquimod. Measured with immunoSEQ multiplex PCR; TCRdb has only the in-frame clones, and not every one. The profile covers under 40,000 clones, with over 85% appearing a single time and 2% to 2.5% taken by the ten largest. Source: PBMCs, taken from a glioma patient whose treatment included an IDH1 peptide vaccine. These receptors originate from a man aged 40-50 years with glioma.

The rearrangement joins TRBV15 to TRBJ1-5; D is undetermined. Germline CDR1 LNHNV, CDR2 YYDKDF (reference sequence). Trimming left V 1 base short and J 2 bases short, with 12 bases between. There are 16 residues in the CDR3. In nucleotides, the CDR3 is TGTGCCACCAGCAGAGCCGTCCCCCGGGGCAATCAGCCCCAGCATTTT. Its protein product is CATSRAVPRGNQPQHF.

This clone has only one observation. V usage is TRBV28 and J usage is TRBJ1-1, with D possibly TRBD1 on 5 matching bases. CDR3 length: 12 residues. Germline V gives CDR1 MDHEN, CDR2 SYDVKM. Between the trimmed V and J ends, which lost 3 bases and 8 bases, there was a span of 10 bases. The CDR3 DNA follows: TGTGCCAGCAGTTTCGGATGGGGGGAAGCTTTCTTT. Encoded protein: CASSFGWGEAFF. The full variable domain, in which reference TRBV28 and TRBJ1-1 provide the parts outside the CDR3, is DVKVTQSSRYLVKRTGEKVFLECVQDMDHENMFWYRQDPGLGLRLIYFSYDVKMKEKGDIPEGYSVSREKKERFSLILESASTNQTSMYLCASSFGWGEAFFGQGTRLTVV.

The chain links TRBV11-2 to TRBJ2-7, with 8 bases fitting TRBD1. V trimming: 5 bases; J trimming: 0 bases; junction bases outside the gene matches: 6. The CDR3 is 15 amino acids. Germline lookup yields CDR1 SGHAT and CDR2 FQNNGV. The CDR3 DNA reads TGTGCCAGCAGCCTGGGACAGGCCAGCTCCTACGAGCAGTACGTC. Protein sequence: CASSLGQASSYEQYV.

This chain links TRBV5-1 with TRBJ2-1; D is undetermined. This CDR3 comprises 12 residues. V was pared by 2 bases and J by 16 bases, with 16 bases between. From germline, CDR1 is SGHRS and CDR2 YFSETQ. As DNA, the CDR3 is TGCGCCAGCAGCTTTTACCAGTCTCTGCTCTTCTTC. It specifies CASSFYQSLLFF.

In the case of this clone: The final CDR3 position lacks the conserved phenylalanine or tryptophan, pointing to a likely read error. The chain uses TRBV11-2 and TRBJ1-2, with D possibly being TRBD1 (5 bases). The CDR3 has 18 residues. Per germline, CDR1 SGHAT and CDR2 FQNNGV. The germline V and J ends were trimmed by 2 bases and 6 bases, with 25 bases remaining between them. CDR3 amino acids: CASSLTFSWDRKRDGYTL. DNA for the CDR3: TGTGCCAGCAGCTTAACTTTTTCCTGGGACCGAAAACGGGATGGCTACACCCTC.

In this sample, this clone turned up a few times. The chain uses TRBV5-1 and TRBJ2-3, with 7 bases aligning to TRBD2. Trimming cost V 8 bases and J 4 bases; bases outside gene matches: 7. From germline, CDR1 is SGHRS and CDR2 YFSETQ. The CDR3 has 13 amino acids. The CDR3 DNA is TGCGCCAGTCGAGCGGGGAGGTCAGATACGCAGTATTTT. Residues: CASRAGRSDTQYF.

CDR3 sequence (DNA): TGTGCCAGCAGTTTTCCCCAATCATACGAGCAGTACTTC. This gives the protein CASSFPQSYEQYF. The chain couples TRBV28 to TRBJ2-7; the D is unclear. Trimming pared 3 bases from V and 4 bases from J, leaving 10 bases between. The CDR3 loop spans 13 amino acids. Per germline, CDR1 MDHEN and CDR2 SYDVKM.

CDR3 sequence reads: CATVSDRPNYGYTF. The CDR3, as DNA: TGTGCCACCGTTTCGGACAGGCCCAACTATGGCTACACCTTC. The chain joins TRBV6-1 to TRBJ1-2, with 7 positions matching TRBD1. The CDR3 runs to 14 residues. Trimming at V came to 10 bases and at J to 2 bases, leaving 10 bases not matched to a gene. Germline-derived CDR1 and CDR2 are MNHNS and SASEGT.

This clone was seen only a few times. The rearrangement links TRBV5-1 to TRBJ2-5; a weak D match, TRBD2 (6 bases). The length of the CDR3 is 15 residues. Germline loops: CDR1 SGHRS, CDR2 YFSETQ. Trimming pared 4 bases from V and 1 base from J, leaving 14 bases between. The chain's CDR3 is CASSQNTGSQETQYF. In nucleotides, the CDR3 is TGCGCCAGCAGCCAAAATACCGGGAGCCAAGAGACCCAGTACTTC. Combining the CDR3 with reference TRBV5-1 and TRBJ2-5 gives the whole variable domain KAGVTQTPRYLIKTRGQQVTLSCSPISGHRSVSWYQQTPGQGLQFLFEYFSETQRNKGNFPGRFSGRQFSNSRSEMNVSTLELGDSALYLCASSQNTGSQETQYFGPGTRLLVL.

V usage is TRBV7-9 and J usage is TRBJ2-1; D remains ambiguous. CDR1 and CDR2 from the germline V gene are SEHNR and FQNEAQ (reference sequence). This CDR3 has 12 amino acids. The V end lost 5 bases, the J end lost 11 bases, and 13 bases lay between the germline ends. The CDR3 DNA reads TGTGCCAGCAGCACTACCTGGGATCAGCAGTTCTTC. Amino acid sequence: CASSTTWDQQFF.

This clone was detected only once. This chain connects TRBV10-1 to TRBJ1-5; D is ambiguous. Germline V gene lookup returns CDR1 WNHNN and CDR2 SYGVQD (reference sequence). Trimming removed 4 bases at V and 3 bases at J, with 4 bases between. The length of the CDR3 is 12 residues. The CDR3 sequence: CASSGDNQPQHF. The CDR3 nucleotides are TGCGCCAGCAGTGGTGACAATCAGCCCCAGCATTTT.

The rearrangement joins TRBV19 to TRBJ1-5; no clear D gene. The germline V gene encodes CDR1 LNHDA and CDR2 SQIVND (reference sequence). V was trimmed by 6 bases and J by 3 bases, leaving 12 bases between them. The CDR3 consists of 14 residues. The DNA for the CDR3 is TGTGCCAGTAGCCCTTACAGTATCAATCAGCCCCAGCATTTT. This sequence encodes CASSPYSINQPQHF.

V and J are TRBV7-2 and TRBJ1-2; D not resolved. V was trimmed by 5 bases and J by 6 bases, leaving 19 bases between them. Germline-derived CDR1 and CDR2 are SGHTA and FQGNSA. CDR3 length: 15 residues. CDR3 amino acids: CASSQNSGILDGYTF. In DNA form, the CDR3 reads TGTGCCAGCAGCCAAAACAGCGGAATCTTAGATGGCTACACCTTC.

The chain couples TRBV7-3 to TRBJ1-1; D is undetermined. The V gene lost 2 bases and the J gene lost 7 bases, with 11 bases spanning the gap. Germline V gives CDR1 SGHTA, CDR2 FQGTGA. CDR3 length: 13 residues. The chain's CDR3 is CASSLRPGLEAFF. CDR3 DNA: TGTGCCAGCAGCTTACGACCGGGCCTTGAAGCTTTCTTT. The full variable domain, with the rest looked up from reference TRBV7-3 and TRBJ1-1, is GAGVSQTPSNKVTEKGKYVELRCDPISGHTALYWYRQSLGQGPEFLIYFQGTGAADDSGLPNDRFFAVRPEGSVSTLKIQRTERGDSAVYLCASSLRPGLEAFFGQGTRLTVV.

This sequence joins TRBV21-1 and TRBJ2-5; TRBD2 reflects the table's D call only, with no check against the DNA. TRBV21-1 is a pseudogene locus. CDR3 length equals 17 residues. The CDR3: CASSKVPGGSCQETQYF. CDR3 DNA sequence: TGTGCCAGCAGCAAAGTTCCAGGAGGGAGCTGTCAAGAGACCCAGTACTTC.

The J gene is TRBJ1-2, the V gene TRBV6-6; no definite D call. The V end lost 0 bases, the J end lost 5 bases, and 7 bases lay between the germline ends. This CDR3 has 13 amino acids. Looked up from germline, CDR1 is MNHNY and CDR2 is SVGAGI (reference sequence). The CDR3 region has the DNA TGTGCCAGCAGTTACTCGCCGGATTATGGCTACACCTTC. It encodes CASSYSPDYGYTF.

V usage is TRBV30 and J usage is TRBJ1-5, with D unresolved. Between the trimmed V and J ends, which lost 0 bases and 5 bases, there was a span of 11 bases. Per the germline V gene, CDR1 is GTSNPN and CDR2 is SVGIG (reference sequence). The CDR3 has 14 amino acids. The CDR3 protein is CAWSVGGSYQPQHF. The CDR3 nucleotides are TGTGCCTGGAGTGTAGGCGGATCGTATCAGCCCCAGCATTTT.

This clone was counted between two and nine times. The gene calls are TRBV6-4 and TRBJ2-1; 15 bases align to TRBD2. This CDR3 has 15 amino acids. Germline V gene data show CDR1 as MRHNA and CDR2 as SNTAGT. The trim removed 2 bases at V and 8 bases at J, leaving 1 base unmatched. CDR3: CASSDGLAGGHEQFF. CDR3 nucleotide sequence: TGTGCCAGCAGTGACGGACTAGCGGGGGGGCATGAGCAGTTCTTC.

V usage is TRBV19 and J usage is TRBJ1-1; D gene uncertain. Germline V gives CDR1 LNHDA, CDR2 SQIVND (reference sequence). The CDR3 is 14 residues long. V gave up 7 bases and J gave up 0 bases, with 12 bases separating them. CDR3 in DNA: TGTGCCAGTACCCCCTCCCAGTTGAACACTGAAGCTTTCTTT. Translated, it gives CASTPSQLNTEAFF.

The chain employs TRBV18 and TRBJ1-5, with 10 bases matching TRBD1. CDR3 length: 15 amino acids. V dropped 4 bases and J dropped 5; count of bases not matched to a gene: 5. The V gene's germline CDR1 is KGHSH and CDR2 LQKENI. The CDR3 region is CASSLLTGGDQPQHF. The CDR3 nucleotides are TGTGCCAGCTCACTTCTGACAGGGGGCGATCAGCCCCAGCATTTT.

This chain uses TRBV5-6 with TRBJ2-1, with 11 bases lining up with TRBD1. Trimming took 3 bases from V and 3 from J; bases not matched to a gene: 2. This CDR3 spans 15 amino acids. CDR1 SGHDT and CDR2 YYEEEE come from the germline V gene. The DNA of the CDR3 is TGTGCCAGCAGCTCCGGGACAGGGGGCTACAATGAGCAGTTCTTC. Translation gives CASSSGTGGYNEQFF.

The chain carries TRBV20-1 and TRBJ1-2, with D maybe TRBD1 (5 bases). There are 11 residues in the CDR3. Germline V lookup: CDR1 DFQATT, CDR2 SNEGSKA (reference sequence). With 4 bases removed from V and 8 bases from J, the gap between germline ends came to 11 bases. The CDR3 bases are TGCAGTGCTATGGTGGGGGGAGGCTACACCTTC. It yields the protein CSAMVGGGYTF.

The rearrangement uses TRBV6-1 and TRBJ1-6; possible D gene TRBD1, 5 bases. Germline assignment: CDR1 MNHNS and CDR2 SASEGT. With 4 bases removed from V and 0 bases from J, the gap between germline ends came to 10 bases. The CDR3 spans 16 residues. The CDR3 region has the DNA TGTGCCAGCAGTGCTCGAGGGGACTCCTATAATTCACCCCTCCACTTT. The encoded protein is CASSARGDSYNSPLHF.

The chain combines TRBV7-2 with TRBJ2-1, with 8 bases matching TRBD2. The CDR3 totals 15 residues. Germline CDR1 SGHTA, CDR2 FQGNSA. V was clipped by 4 bases and J by 4 bases; unmatched bases: 6. The CDR3 loop reads CASSSLSGSYNEQFF. The CDR3 bases are TGTGCCAGCAGCTCCCTCAGCGGGAGTTACAATGAGCAGTTCTTC.

The V and J genes are TRBV5-5 and TRBJ1-4, with D tentatively TRBD1 (6 bases). Trimming shortened V by 7 bases and J by 0 bases, and 25 bases separated the two germline ends. This CDR3 region has 19 residues. Germline assignment: CDR1 SGHKS and CDR2 YYEKEE (reference sequence). The CDR3 sequence is CASRETTGALDATNEKLFF. The CDR3 DNA sequence: TGTGCCAGCCGAGAAACGACAGGAGCATTGGATGCAACTAATGAAAAACTGTTTTTT. Full variable domain (rest looked up from reference TRBV5-5 and TRBJ1-4): DAGVTQSPTHLIKTRGQQVTLRCSPISGHKSVSWYQQVLGQGPQFIFQYYEKEERGRGNFPDRFSARQFPNYSSELNVNALLLGDSALYLCASRETTGALDATNEKLFFGSGTQLSVL.